Listed here are 32 T cell receptor beta chains from one sample, sequenced in a study of CD8 T cells in ankylosing spondylitis. TCRdb used MiXCR to reprocess the 5' RACE reads, holding one entry per CDR3 protein. The repertoire has approximately 350,000 distinct CDR3 sequences, roughly 20% of them found once; the top ten carry around 13%. Source material: blood, either unsorted or a sorted T cell fraction (not recorded which). These receptors originate from a male donor with ankylosing spondylitis or in good health (not recorded which).

The chain links TRBV19 to TRBJ1-5; 9 bases map to TRBD1. The length of the CDR3 is 19 residues. The germline V gene has CDR1 LNHDA and CDR2 SQIVND (reference sequence). V lost 5 bases to trimming and J lost 1 base; unmatched junction nucleotides: 15. CDR3 sequence: CASSSRTGVVIGSNQPQHF. The CDR3 region has the DNA TGTGCCAGTAGTTCTCGGACAGGGGTAGTTATTGGCAGCAATCAGCCCCAGCATTTT. Looking up the rest from reference TRBV19 and TRBJ1-5 gives the full variable domain: DGGITQSPKYLFRKEGQNVTLSCEQNLNHDAMYWYRQDPGQGLRLIYYSQIVNDFQKGDIAEGYSVSREKKESFPLTVTSAQKNPTAFYLCASSSRTGVVIGSNQPQHFGDGTRLSIL.

The V gene is TRBV4-1, the J gene TRBJ2-1, with 7 bases fitting TRBD2. Germline CDR1 MGHRA, CDR2 YSYEKL. V lost 4 bases and J lost 6; bases outside the gene matches: 9. CDR3 length: 15 residues. This CDR3 is CASSPLYGGGNEQFF. The CDR3 DNA is TGCGCCAGCAGCCCTCTTTATGGGGGGGGCAATGAGCAGTTCTTC.

V is TRBV7-9 and J is TRBJ2-1; no reliable D call. V lost 5 bases and J 0 bases, leaving 11 bases between the germline ends. There are 15 residues in the CDR3. Germline V gene data show CDR1 as SEHNR and CDR2 as FQNEAQ (reference sequence). CDR3: CASSDGPSSYNEQFF. In DNA form, the CDR3 reads TGTGCCAGCAGCGACGGACCGAGCTCCTACAATGAGCAGTTCTTC.

This clonotype occurred a few times. The chain is built from TRBV29-1 and TRBJ2-7; TRBD2 aligns across 7 bases. The germline gives CDR1 SQVTM, CDR2 ANQGSEA. V lost 5 bases and J lost 6; bases outside the gene matches: 4. The CDR3 loop spans 11 amino acids. CDR3 in amino acids: CSVRGVGEQYF. The CDR3 DNA follows: TGCAGCGTTCGGGGGGTGGGCGAGCAGTACTTC.

This clonotype was detected a few times. The chain carries TRBV6-1 and TRBJ2-7; D remains ambiguous. Germline V gene sequence: CDR1 MNHNS, CDR2 SASEGT. The CDR3 spans 13 residues. Trimming stripped 6 bases from V and 1 base from J, with 10 bases between. The CDR3, as DNA: TGTGCCAGCAGGGGCGAAGCTTCCTACGAGCAGTACTTC. It yields the protein CASRGEASYEQYF.

V usage is TRBV7-3 and J usage is TRBJ2-2; 10 bases are shared with TRBD2. The CDR3 is made up of 16 amino acids. Germline V gives CDR1 SGHTA, CDR2 FQGTGA. With 2 bases clipped from V and 7 bases from J, the junction kept 7 bases outside the gene matches. Here the CDR3 DNA reads TGTGCCAGCAGCTTAGCAGCGGGGGGGCCGTTCGGGGAGCTGTTTTTT. This gives the protein CASSLAAGGPFGELFF.

This clonotype was observed a handful of times. CDR3 nucleotide sequence: TGTGCCAGCAGCCAAGTCCCGGGACAGGGGGCTTGGGAGCAGTACTTC. Its protein is CASSQVPGQGAWEQYF. This chain connects TRBV4-2 to TRBJ2-7; 12 bases fit TRBD1. This CDR3 comprises 16 residues. Germline V CDR1 and CDR2: LGHNA, YNFKEQ. J was trimmed by 7 bases and V by 1 base; bases with no gene match: 8.

This chain connects TRBV29-1 to TRBJ1-1, with 8 nucleotides matching TRBD1. Germline CDR1 reads SQVTM; CDR2 reads ANQGSEA. The length of the CDR3 is 13 residues. Trimming took 4 bases from V and 4 from J; bases not matched to a gene: 5. As DNA, the CDR3 is TGCAGCGTTGTGACAGGGGCACGCACTGAAGCTTTCTTT. Protein: CSVVTGARTEAFF.

The chain has TRBV28 and TRBJ2-7; 7 bases match TRBD2. This CDR3 spans 16 amino acids. CDR1 is MDHEN, CDR2 SYDVKM, per germline. Trimming removed 3 bases from V and 1 base from J; junction bases left unmatched: 9. Written as DNA, the CDR3 is TGTGCCAGCAGTTTTCCTCGGCGGGAGTTATCCTACGAGCAGTACTTC. Translated: CASSFPRRELSYEQYF. The full variable domain, rest sourced from reference TRBV28 and TRBJ2-7, is DVKVTQSSRYLVKRTGEKVFLECVQDMDHENMFWYRQDPGLGLRLIYFSYDVKMKEKGDIPEGYSVSREKKERFSLILESASTNQTSMYLCASSFPRRELSYEQYFGPGTRLTVT.

This clonotype was found a few times. The chain joins TRBV9 to TRBJ2-1; 10 bases match TRBD2. The CDR3 is 17 residues long. Germline V CDR1 and CDR2: SGDLS, YYNGEE. Trimming cost V 0 bases and J 4 bases; bases outside gene matches: 7. The CDR3 loop reads CASSVGLAGDWYNEQFF. Written as DNA, the CDR3 is TGTGCCAGCAGCGTAGGGCTAGCGGGGGATTGGTACAATGAGCAGTTCTTC. The full variable domain, completed using reference TRBV9 and TRBJ2-1, is DSGVTQTPKHLITATGQRVTLRCSPRSGDLSVYWYQQSLDQGLQFLIQYYNGEERAKGNILERFSAQQFPDLHSELNLSSLELGDSALYFCASSVGLAGDWYNEQFFGPGTRLTVL.

This clonotype was counted only a few times. The rearrangement links TRBV29-1 to TRBJ2-7; 9 positions agree with TRBD1. V was pared by 1 base and J by 5 bases, with 6 bases of the junction left unmatched. CDR1 is SQVTM and CDR2 is ANQGSEA in the germline V gene. The CDR3 consists of 14 residues. The CDR3 DNA sequence: TGCAGCGTTGAAGGGACAGGGGACGATCACGAGCAGTACTTC. As protein: CSVEGTGDDHEQYF.

This chain connects TRBV11-2 to TRBJ2-7, with D perhaps TRBD1 or TRBD2 (6 bases each). Germline V lookup: CDR1 SGHAT, CDR2 FQNNGV. CDR3 length: 15 residues. The V gene lost 1 base and the J gene lost 4 bases, with 14 bases spanning the gap. CDR3 coding DNA: TGTGCCAGCAGCTTAGGATCCGGGGGCTTTTACGAGCAGTACTTC. Residues: CASSLGSGGFYEQYF.

The chain employs TRBV6-5 and TRBJ2-2; D is possibly TRBD1 (5 bases). From germline, CDR1 is MNHEY and CDR2 SVGAGI. The CDR3 extends over 17 amino acids. Trimming removed 4 bases from V and 0 bases from J, with 15 bases in between. CDR3 sequence: CASSSPVQDANTGELFF. Here the CDR3 DNA reads TGTGCCAGCAGTTCCCCGGTACAGGATGCGAACACCGGGGAGCTGTTTTTT.

In this sample, this clonotype turned up a few times. The chain recombines TRBV29-1 with TRBJ2-5, with TRBD1 matching over 9 bases. Unmatched junction bases numbered 20, after V lost 7 bases and J lost 5 bases. CDR1 and CDR2 (germline): SQVTM, ANQGSEA. The CDR3 sequence is 17 residues long. The CDR3 region has the DNA TGCAGCGCCGCGGCCCCGACAGGGGGGTCAAGTTGGGAGACCCAGTACTTC. Translated, it gives CSAAAPTGGSSWETQYF. Supplemented by reference TRBV29-1 and TRBJ2-5, the full variable domain reads SAVISQKPSRDICQRGTSLTIQCQVDSQVTMMFWYRQQPGQSLTLIATANQGSEATYESGFVIDKFPISRPNLTFSTLTVSNMSPEDSSIYLCSAAAPTGGSSWETQYFGPGTRLLVL.

This rearrangement joins TRBV11-2 to TRBJ2-5, with 7 bases lining up with TRBD1. The germline gives CDR1 SGHAT, CDR2 FQNNGV. This CDR3 is built from 13 residues. V lost 5 bases, J lost 4 bases, and 4 bases stayed unmatched. CDR3 region: CASSPTGVETQYF. In DNA, the CDR3 is TGTGCCAGCAGCCCTACAGGGGTAGAGACCCAGTACTTC. Full variable domain (remainder filled in from reference TRBV11-2 and TRBJ2-5): EAGVAQSPRYKIIEKRQSVAFWCNPISGHATLYWYQQILGQGPKLLIQFQNNGVVDDSQLPKDRFSAERLKGVDSTLKIQPAKLEDSAVYLCASSPTGVETQYFGPGTRLLVL.

The rearrangement uses TRBV5-6 and TRBJ2-3; D call uncertain. This CDR3 region has 15 residues. Looked up from germline, CDR1 is SGHDT and CDR2 is YYEEEE. Trimming took off 5 bases at V and 2 bases at J, with 15 bases between the two ends. The CDR3 sequence: CASSPTIRTTDTQYF. CDR3 nucleotides: TGTGCCAGCAGTCCTACCATAAGGACCACAGATACGCAGTATTTT.

This clonotype was picked up many times. The CDR3 sequence: CASSLDLGLAGATLYEQYF. The DNA of the CDR3 is TGTGCCAGCAGCTTAGACCTGGGACTAGCGGGGGCTACCCTCTACGAGCAGTACTTC. The chain joins TRBV11-1 to TRBJ2-7; 14 bases line up with TRBD2. The germline V gene has CDR1 SGHAT and CDR2 FQDESV (reference sequence). The CDR3 spans 19 residues. V gave up 1 base and J gave up 3 bases; unmatched junction bases: 11.

The V gene is TRBV12-3 or TRBV12-4, the J gene TRBJ2-1; D is undetermined. V dropped 3 bases and J dropped 0 bases, with 9 bases sitting between them. This CDR3 comprises 15 residues. The chain's CDR3 is CASSLTKSSYNEQFF. The DNA for the CDR3 is TGTGCCAGCAGTTTGACAAAGAGCTCCTACAATGAGCAGTTCTTC.

This clonotype was observed a handful of times. The V call is TRBV28, the J call TRBJ1-2; TRBD1 matches 8 bases. This CDR3 is 13 amino acids long. Germline CDR1 is MDHEN and CDR2 is SYDVKM. J was trimmed by 7 bases and V by 6 bases; bases with no gene match: 7. In nucleotides, the CDR3 is TGTGCCAGCAGCCCAGGGGGCTCCTCTGGCTACACCTTC. This encodes CASSPGGSSGYTF.

CDR3 DNA: TGCAGCGTTGTCTTGTCGACTTACAATGAGCAGTTCTTC. This gives the protein CSVVLSTYNEQFF. The V and J genes are TRBV29-1 and TRBJ2-1; D is undetermined. Germline values: CDR1 SQVTM, CDR2 ANQGSEA. CDR3 length: 13 residues. V lost 4 bases, J lost 4 bases, and 11 bases lay in between.

The chain links TRBV28 to TRBJ2-5, with D unresolved. CDR3 length: 14 amino acids. CDR1 is MDHEN, CDR2 SYDVKM, per germline. The V end was cut by 2 bases, the J end by 0 bases, with 7 bases between. The CDR3 nucleotides are TGTGCCAGCAGTTTACTCCGGTACCAAGAGACCCAGTACTTC. Its protein product is CASSLLRYQETQYF.

This clonotype was seen more than once but under ten times. This chain connects TRBV7-9 to TRBJ1-1, with 7 bases that match TRBD1. The length of the CDR3 is 15 residues. Trimming took 5 bases from V and 5 from J; bases not matched to a gene: 11. The germline CDR1 and CDR2 sequences are SEHNR and FQNEAQ (reference sequence). CDR3 sequence: CASSPLTGAMTEAFF. The CDR3 DNA reads as TGTGCCAGCAGCCCCCTAACAGGGGCGATGACTGAAGCTTTCTTT.

CDR3 in amino acids: CASRSGGSNQPQHF. CDR3 nucleotide sequence: TGTGCCAGCAGGAGTGGGGGTAGCAATCAGCCCCAGCATTTT. The V call is TRBV5-5, the J call TRBJ1-5; D is perhaps TRBD1 (5 bases). Germline CDR1 and CDR2: SGHKS and YYEKEE (reference sequence). V lost 5 bases and J lost 0, with 9 bases in between. CDR3 length: 14 amino acids. Full variable domain (remainder filled in from reference TRBV5-5 and TRBJ1-5): DAGVTQSPTHLIKTRGQQVTLRCSPISGHKSVSWYQQVLGQGPQFIFQYYEKEERGRGNFPDRFSARQFPNYSSELNVNALLLGDSALYLCASRSGGSNQPQHFGDGTRLSIL.

This clonotype was counted between two and nine times. The chain links TRBV4-1 to TRBJ2-3; 7 nucleotides agree with TRBD1. The CDR3 contains 17 residues. Per germline, CDR1 MGHRA and CDR2 YSYEKL. V shed 2 bases, J shed 0 bases, and the junction held 8 bases outside the gene matches. The CDR3 here is CASSQPSRGPSTDTQYF. As DNA, the CDR3 is TGCGCCAGCAGCCAACCTTCAAGGGGGCCCAGCACAGATACGCAGTATTTT.

The genes are TRBV20-1 and TRBJ2-7; 11 nucleotides line up with TRBD2. This CDR3 has 18 amino acids. Germline trimming cut 0 bases from V and 1 base from J; bases unmatched to any gene: 11. Germline V lookup: CDR1 DFQATT, CDR2 SNEGSKA (reference sequence). The CDR3 coding sequence is TGCAGTGCTAGAGATCTCCTAGCGGGGGGCTTTAGGTCCTACGAGCAGTACTTC. Amino acids: CSARDLLAGGFRSYEQYF.

This chain links TRBV12-3 or TRBV12-4 with TRBJ2-5; 7 bases align to TRBD1. Unmatched junction bases numbered 9, after V lost 4 bases and J lost 7 bases. The CDR3 has 14 residues. CDR3 DNA: TGTGCCAGCAGTTCCCCTAGACAGGGTGGGACCCAGTACTTC. It is translated as CASSSPRQGGTQYF.

The chain combines TRBV29-1 with TRBJ2-3; D is ambiguous. The germline V gene has CDR1 SQVTM and CDR2 ANQGSEA. The CDR3 is 14 residues long. The V gene lost 8 bases and the J gene lost 2 bases, with 17 bases spanning the gap. CDR3 coding DNA: TGCAGCATCCTTCACGGGCCTCACACAGATACGCAGTATTTT. Amino acid sequence: CSILHGPHTDTQYF.

This clonotype turned up a few times. V usage is TRBV7-6 and J usage is TRBJ2-1, with 8 bases lining up with TRBD2. In germline, CDR1 is SGHVS, CDR2 FNYEAQ. The ends lost 1 base at V and 8 bases at J; junction bases unmatched: 13. This CDR3 is built from 17 residues. The CDR3 coding sequence is TGTGCCAGCAGCTTAGAGGTTAGCGGGGAACCGTGGGATGAGCAGTTCTTC. Protein product: CASSLEVSGEPWDEQFF. Using reference TRBV7-6 and TRBJ2-1 for the parts outside the CDR3, the full variable domain is GAGVSQSPRYKVTKRGQDVALRCDPISGHVSLYWYRQALGQGPEFLTYFNYEAQQDKSGLPNDRFSAERPEGSISTLTIQRTEQRDSAMYRCASSLEVSGEPWDEQFFGPGTRLTVL.

The CDR3 nucleotides read TGCAGTGCTAGAGGGGGCCATAACACCGGGGAGCTGTTTTTT. This codes for CSARGGHNTGELFF. The chain recombines TRBV20-1 with TRBJ2-2; tentative D call: TRBD1 (5 bases). Trimming cost V 1 base and J 2 bases, with 8 bases left between them. This CDR3 is 14 amino acids long. Germline V gene data show CDR1 as DFQATT and CDR2 as SNEGSKA (reference sequence).

This clonotype occurred a few times. V is TRBV15 and J is TRBJ2-2, with 10 nucleotides matching TRBD2. The length of the CDR3 is 16 residues. Trimming at V came to 3 bases and at J to 7 bases, leaving 8 bases not matched to a gene. Germline CDR1 is LNHNV and CDR2 is YYDKDF (reference sequence). The CDR3 DNA reads as TGTGCCACCAGCAGCCAAGCGGGGGGGCCTGACGGGGAGCTGTTTTTT. Protein sequence: CATSSQAGGPDGELFF.

This clonotype was found a few times. The J gene is TRBJ2-1, the V gene TRBV12-3 or TRBV12-4, with 8 nucleotides matching TRBD1. CDR3 length equals 16 residues. With 5 bases clipped from V and 0 bases from J, the junction kept 6 bases outside the gene matches. The CDR3 reads CASSPLDRGSYNEQFF. CDR3 bases: TGTGCCAGCAGTCCCCTCGACAGGGGCTCCTACAATGAGCAGTTCTTC.

The chain carries TRBV4-1 and TRBJ1-1; tentative D call: TRBD1 (5 bases). Trimming left V 4 bases short and J 11 bases short, with 20 bases between. This CDR3 has 14 amino acids. Per germline, CDR1 MGHRA and CDR2 YSYEKL. Written as DNA, the CDR3 is TGCGCCAGCAGCCTGGGGGTCGGGGTCCAAAAGGCTTTCTTT. Translation gives CASSLGVGVQKAFF.